The 6 T cell receptor beta chains given below trace back to one sample, sequenced in a study of shared clonotypes between healthy human individuals. The repertoire was sequenced with immunoSEQ multiplex PCR; TCRdb's copy has only in-frame clones and lacks some. This sample has a few million clones; around nine tenths occur once, and the top ten carry roughly 0.14%. Material: naive CD4+ T cells sorted from blood. Subset described: CD45RA+ positively selected. The receptors originated from a man in his late teens or twenties in good health.

V gene TRBV9 combines with J gene TRBJ2-3; maybe TRBD1 (6 bases). The V gene lost 4 bases and the J gene lost 0 bases, with 12 bases spanning the gap. Germline V gene data show CDR1 as SGDLS and CDR2 as YYNGEE. The CDR3 runs 15 residues. The CDR3 loop reads CASSQTGFSTDTQYF. CDR3 DNA: TGTGCCAGCAGCCAGACAGGCTTTAGCACAGATACGCAGTATTTT.

The chain is built from TRBV6-5 and TRBJ2-7, with D possibly being TRBD2 (6 bases). Trimming removed 6 bases from V and 6 bases from J, with 12 bases in between. Looked up from germline, CDR1 is MNHEY and CDR2 is SVGAGI. There are 12 residues in the CDR3. The CDR3: CASSGWGGEQYF. Written as DNA, the CDR3 is TGTGCCAGCAGCGGATGGGGAGGCGAGCAGTACTTC.

The V gene is TRBV15, the J gene TRBJ1-1; possibly TRBD1 for D (5 bases). CDR1 is LNHNV and CDR2 is YYDKDF in the germline V gene (reference sequence). Trimming removed 1 base at V and 4 bases at J, with 10 bases between. This CDR3 region has 14 residues. The CDR3 protein is CATSRGGVGTEAFF. As DNA, the CDR3 is TGTGCCACCAGCAGAGGGGGGGTAGGCACTGAAGCTTTCTTT.

Notes on this clone: The identical CDR3 is also encoded by other nucleotide sequences in the sample. The rearrangement links TRBV18 to TRBJ2-3, with no clear D. V gave up 0 bases and J gave up 0 bases, with 4 bases separating them. The V gene's germline CDR1 is KGHSH and CDR2 LQKENI. This CDR3 has 14 amino acids. The CDR3 coding sequence is TGTGCCAGCTCACCACCGGCCAGCACAGATACGCAGTATTTT. Translating gives CASSPPASTDTQYF.

The chain recombines TRBV29-1 with TRBJ1-1; a weak D match, TRBD1 (5 bases). Germline CDR1 is SQVTM and CDR2 is ANQGSEA. V was pared by 6 bases and J by 0 bases, with 23 bases between. The length of the CDR3 is 17 residues. CDR3 amino acids: CSVDTSGTLFMNTEAFF. CDR3 nucleotides: TGCAGCGTAGATACCAGCGGGACGTTATTTATGAACACTGAAGCTTTCTTT.

A note on this clone: In the same sample, other DNA sequences code for this CDR3. This chain links TRBV29-1 with TRBJ2-7; D not certain. This CDR3 is built from 11 residues. Germline V CDR1 and CDR2: SQVTM, ANQGSEA. V was pared by 3 bases and J by 3 bases, with 6 bases between. The CDR3 DNA reads as TGCAGCGTTGACTCCGGCTACGAGCAGTACTTC. Translation gives CSVDSGYEQYF.